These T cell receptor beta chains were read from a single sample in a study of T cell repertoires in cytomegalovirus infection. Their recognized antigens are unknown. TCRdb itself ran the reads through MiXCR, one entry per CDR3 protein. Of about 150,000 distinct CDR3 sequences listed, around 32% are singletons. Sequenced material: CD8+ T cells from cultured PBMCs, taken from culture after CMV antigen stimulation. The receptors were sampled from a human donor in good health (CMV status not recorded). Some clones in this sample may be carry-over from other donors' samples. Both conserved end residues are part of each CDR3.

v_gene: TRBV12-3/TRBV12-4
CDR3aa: CASSRVGGGETQYF

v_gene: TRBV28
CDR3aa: CASTSPSPDEQYF

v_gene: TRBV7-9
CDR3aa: CASSFDVTEAFF

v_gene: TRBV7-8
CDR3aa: CASSLSRDTGELFF

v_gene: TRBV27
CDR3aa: CASRPVGGNQPQHF

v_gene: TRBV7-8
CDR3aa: CASSLAPEPGQEPGYTF

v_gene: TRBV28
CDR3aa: CASSLSPGTRNPQETQYF

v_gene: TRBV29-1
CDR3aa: CSVASTGEAFF

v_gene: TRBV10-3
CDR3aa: CAISADIGTDTQYF

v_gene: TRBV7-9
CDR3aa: CASSEGPTEAFF

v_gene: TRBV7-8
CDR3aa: CASSLMSSGTYEQYF

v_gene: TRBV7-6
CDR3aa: CASSLSVGREYEQYF

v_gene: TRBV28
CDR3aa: CASSLYVGQGSNQPQHF

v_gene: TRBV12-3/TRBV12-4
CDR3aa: CASTPGGNSYNEQFF

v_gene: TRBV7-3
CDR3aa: CASSLGSGGSSDTQYF

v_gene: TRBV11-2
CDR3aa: CASSLVATDTQYF

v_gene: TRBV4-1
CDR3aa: CASSQEEVGQGYEQYF

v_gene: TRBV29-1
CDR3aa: CSVGRLAPNEQFF

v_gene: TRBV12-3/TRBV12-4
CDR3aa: CASSLGLAGGLHEQFF

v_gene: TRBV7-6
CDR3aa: CASSPHDSYNEQFF

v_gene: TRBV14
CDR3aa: CASSPLGQIQETQYF

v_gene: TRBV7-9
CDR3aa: CATYALGARRYEQYF

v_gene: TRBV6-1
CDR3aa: CASRTIDSSYNEQFF

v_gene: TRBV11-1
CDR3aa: CASSFGTDTNTGELFF

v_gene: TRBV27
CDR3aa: CASSSHGTGGWNSPLHF

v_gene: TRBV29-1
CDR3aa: CSVELRASAYEQYF

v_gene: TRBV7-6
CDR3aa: CASSPTGPTDTQYF

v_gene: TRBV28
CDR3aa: CASSLSSPGQGYGYTF

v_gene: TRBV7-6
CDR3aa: CASSAFSIRDTEAFF

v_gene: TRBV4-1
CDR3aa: CASSQDWAGPEAFF

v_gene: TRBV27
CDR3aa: CASSLSLAGGDTQYF

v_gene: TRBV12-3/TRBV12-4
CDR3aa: CASRWKGLREQYF

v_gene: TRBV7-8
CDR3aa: CASSLEGSANTEAFF

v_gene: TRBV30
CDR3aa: CAWSVVRPFTRANTEAFF

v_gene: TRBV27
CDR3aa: CASSLIGTDDSPLHF

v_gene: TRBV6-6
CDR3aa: CASSYSGPGFYEQYF

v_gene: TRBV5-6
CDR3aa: CASSLRGVYGYTF

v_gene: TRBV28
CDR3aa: CASSSGRGEAFF

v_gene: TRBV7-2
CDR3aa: CASSLVWGQETQYF

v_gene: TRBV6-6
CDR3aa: CASSYSQGGYGYTF

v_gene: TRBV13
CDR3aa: CASSRIGGGEQYF

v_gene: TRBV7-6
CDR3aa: CASSYFGGAGTDTQYF

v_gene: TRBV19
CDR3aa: CASSIPGLAYNEQFF

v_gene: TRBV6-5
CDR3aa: CASSSASGGKGETQYF

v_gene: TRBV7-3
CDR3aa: CASSGNLETGYNEQFF

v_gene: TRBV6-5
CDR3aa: CASSGDRAEQFF

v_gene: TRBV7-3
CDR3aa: CASSTAGGIYNEQFF

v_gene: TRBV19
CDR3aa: CASTSTGGNGYTF

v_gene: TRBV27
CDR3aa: CASSFTSGGTDTQYF

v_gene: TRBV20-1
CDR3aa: CSVYAGTGIIYGYTF

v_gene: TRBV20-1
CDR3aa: CSARGSDGSTTEAFF

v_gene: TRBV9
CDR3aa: CASSASGGAETQYF

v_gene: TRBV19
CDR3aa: CASSSPARTGDGYTF

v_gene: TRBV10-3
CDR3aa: CAISESRQNLYNEQFF

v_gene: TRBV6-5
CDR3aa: CASSFSWGTEAFF

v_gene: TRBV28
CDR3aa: CASSLFGAYEQYF

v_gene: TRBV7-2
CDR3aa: CASSLRAGGGTGELFF